This record concerns one TCR beta chain sequence. Its matching antigen is unknown. Constant-segment-primed 5'RACE gave TCR alpha and TCR beta cDNA libraries with sample barcodes and UMIs. TCRdb processed the 5' RACE reads anew with MiXCR; each CDR3 protein has one entry. Among about 560,000 distinct CDR3 sequences listed, 20% to 25% were seen once. These data belong to a study of T-cell memory formation after mild COVID-19. At the level of the study: TCR clusters were largely donor specific. Study-level findings and limits: Within pre-infection memory, some responding clones were found, suggesting cross-reactive memory joined. Among CD4+ contracting clones, most were CM and EM, and CD8+ ones EMRA.

The sequencing sample was made of PBMCs or a T cell subset sorted from them (not recorded which). This clonotype originated in an adult woman who had mild COVID-19 (a few samples of this study predate the infection). Cell type and time point are not known.

The CDR3 nucleotides are TGTGCCAGCAGCTCGGGGCTGTGGGGGGGCCCTTACACAGATACGCAGTATTTT. It encodes CASSSGLWGGPYTDTQYF. V and J are TRBV5-6 and TRBJ2-3; TRBD2 might be the D (7 bases). Germline CDR1 SGHDT, CDR2 YYEEEE. The V and J ends lost 3 bases and 2 bases respectively, with 22 bases between them. The CDR3 runs 18 residues.